Listed below are T cell receptor beta chains from one sample, sequenced in a study of T cell changes during pregnancy in multiple sclerosis. The method was immunoSEQ multiplex PCR; TCRdb's version includes in-frame clones alone and lacks a portion of them. The sample consists of tens of thousands of clones, 85% to 90% of them appearing once. Sequenced material: peripheral blood, taken in the first trimester of pregnancy. These receptors came from a female donor in good health, enrolled as a control in a pregnancy study. The CDR3 runs from the conserved cysteine through the conserved F or W. A D gene is named only where the DNA matches it firmly. Rows may omit the clone size; those that give it use once, few, many or a size class.

d_call	j_call	clone_size	v_call	cdr3_aa	cdr3_nt
TRBD1	TRBJ1-3	.	TRBV2	CASGIDRGSGNTIYF	TGTGCCAGCGGGATCGACAGGGGCTCTGGAAACACCATATATTTT
.	TRBJ2-2	.	TRBV6-4	CASSDSPGSAGELFF	TGTGCCAGCAGTGACTCCCCAGGGTCGGCCGGGGAGCTGTTTTTT
TRBD1	TRBJ1-6	.	TRBV7-9	CASSPDLDRADIGSPLHF	TGTGCCAGCAGCCCAGATCTGGACAGGGCCGATATCGGTTCACCCCTCCACTTT
.	TRBJ1-5	few	TRBV19	CASNRLVGGWQSNQPQHF	TGTGCTAGTAACCGCCTAGTGGGGGGATGGCAAAGCAATCAGCCCCAGCATTTT
.	TRBJ2-7	.	TRBV11-1	CASSPNRALTYEQYF	TGTGCCAGCAGCCCCAACAGGGCCTTAACCTACGAGCAGTACTTC
.	TRBJ1-2	.	TRBV19	CASSRDIDYGYTF	TGTGCCAGTAGTCGGGACATCGACTATGGCTACACCTTC
TRBD1	TRBJ1-2	.	TRBV5-4	CASSLGQGRNGYTF	TGTGCCAGCAGCTTGGGACAGGGGAGAAATGGCTACACCTTC
.	TRBJ1-1	few	TRBV4-1	CASSQAGLNTEAFF	TGCGCCAGCAGCCAAGCAGGGTTGAACACTGAAGCTTTCTTT
TRBD1	TRBJ2-2	.	TRBV7-9	CASSSPTGGVSGELFF	TGTGCCAGCAGCTCCCCAACAGGGGGCGTCTCTGGGGAGCTGTTTTTT
TRBD1	TRBJ2-5	.	TRBV11-2	CASRPGQGMRVRETQYF	TGTGCCAGCAGACCCGGACAGGGGATGAGGGTCAGGGAGACCCAGTACTTC
TRBD1	TRBJ1-3	.	TRBV9	CASSKRQGAGGNTIYF	TGTGCCAGCAGCAAGAGACAGGGGGCGGGAGGAAACACCATATATTTT
.	TRBJ1-1	.	TRBV5-4	CASSLNRREVTEAFF	TGTGCCAGCAGCTTGAACCGCCGGGAAGTCACTGAAGCTTTCTTT
.	TRBJ1-6	.	TRBV25-1	CASSEWHRGKGNSPLHF	TGTGCCAGCAGTGAATGGCACCGGGGGAAGGGGAATTCACCCCTCCACTTT
TRBD2	TRBJ2-3	.	TRBV19	CASSIEPGGSDTQYF	TGTGCCAGTAGTATAGAGCCGGGGGGATCAGATACGCAGTATTTT
TRBD1	TRBJ1-2	.	TRBV6-1	CASSTGDGYGYTF	TGTGCCAGTTCAACAGGGGATGGGTATGGCTACACCTTC
.	TRBJ2-2	once	TRBV7-9	CASSLRGGRMNTGELFF	TGTGCCAGCAGCTTAAGGGGGGGACGGATGAACACCGGGGAGCTGTTTTTT
.	TRBJ2-1	.	TRBV5-1	CASMGGVAEQFF	TGCGCCAGCATGGGAGGAGTGGCTGAGCAGTTCTTC
TRBD1	TRBJ1-1	.	TRBV5-5	CASSSDRGLTEAFF	TGTGCCAGCAGCTCGGACAGGGGGTTGACTGAAGCTTTCTTT
TRBD2	TRBJ2-5	.	TRBV10-3	CAISPGLAEETQYF	TGTGCCATAAGTCCGGGACTAGCGGAAGAGACCCAGTACTTC
.	TRBJ1-5	.	TRBV7-2	CASSVQGYSNQPQHF	TGTGCCAGCAGCGTACAGGGTTATAGCAATCAGCCCCAGCATTTT
.	TRBJ2-7	.	TRBV30	CAWRRVYEQYF	TGTGCCTGGAGGAGGGTTTACGAGCAGTACTTC
.	TRBJ1-5	once	TRBV5-8	CASSLRGYNQPQHF	TGTGCCAGCAGCTTGAGGGGATACAATCAGCCCCAGCATTTT
TRBD1	TRBJ1-3	.	TRBV18	CASSPGQDPWGNTIYF	TGTGCCAGCTCACCGGGACAGGACCCTTGGGGAAACACCATATATTTT
TRBD1	TRBJ2-7	.	TRBV5-4	CASSRDREVFYEQYF	TGTGCCAGCAGCCGGGACAGGGAGGTCTTCTACGAGCAGTACTTC
TRBD1	TRBJ1-5	.	TRBV19	CASGDRADQPQHF	TGTGCCAGTGGCGACAGGGCTGATCAGCCCCAGCATTTT
.	TRBJ1-4	once	TRBV7-8	CASSFSFGRNEKLFF	TGTGCCAGCAGCTTTTCTTTCGGGAGGAATGAAAAACTGTTTTTT
.	TRBJ2-5	.	TRBV7-2	CASSLATIQETQYF	TGTGCCAGCAGCTTAGCGACTATTCAAGAGACCCAGTACTTC
TRBD1	TRBJ2-7	.	TRBV2	CASPGTGGASYEQYF	TGTGCCAGCCCTGGGACAGGGGGCGCGTCCTACGAGCAGTACTTC
.	TRBJ1-4	.	TRBV7-2	CASSLEAAATNEKLFF	TGTGCCAGCAGCTTAGAGGCGGCTGCAACTAATGAAAAACTGTTTTTT
.	TRBJ1-2	.	TRBV27	CASSQNTRGGYTF	TGTGCCAGCAGCCAGAACACACGGGGTGGCTACACCTTC
TRBD1	TRBJ1-5	.	TRBV12-5	CASGSGQGRNQPQHF	TGTGCTAGTGGTTCGGGACAGGGTAGAAATCAGCCCCAGCATTTT
TRBD2	TRBJ2-3	.	TRBV4-2	CASSQGASGARTDTQYF	TGTGCCAGCAGCCAAGGGGCTAGCGGGGCCCGCACAGATACGCAGTATTTT
TRBD1	TRBJ2-1	.	TRBV6-1	CASRGQGPFYNEQFF	TGTGCCAGCAGAGGACAGGGGCCCTTTTACAATGAGCAGTTCTTC
TRBD2	TRBJ2-5	.	TRBV30	CAWNRPGLGTYF	TGTGCCTGGAATCGACCGGGACTAGGGACGTACTTC
TRBD1	TRBJ1-6	.	TRBV2	CASSVDRGNSPLHF	TGTGCCAGCAGTGTAGACAGGGGAAATTCACCCCTCCACTTT
TRBD1	TRBJ2-7	.	TRBV9	CASSAGTGVREQYF	TGTGCCAGCAGCGCCGGGACAGGGGTGCGCGAGCAGTACTTC
TRBD1	TRBJ2-2	.	TRBV7-6	CASSPGQGWAGELFF	TGTGCCAGCAGCCCCGGACAGGGGTGGGCCGGGGAGCTGTTTTTT
TRBD2	TRBJ2-5	.	TRBV9	CASSVGVSGGGGETQYF	TGTGCCAGCAGCGTAGGGGTTAGCGGGGGGGGTGGGGAGACCCAGTACTTC
.	TRBJ1-1	.	TRBV9	CASFPWGGGDHMNTEAFF	TGTGCCAGCTTCCCGTGGGGGGGAGGGGACCACATGAACACTGAAGCTTTCTTT
.	TRBJ2-7	.	TRBV23-1	CASSHPASRGPTYEQYF	TGCGCCAGCAGTCACCCCGCGTCCCGAGGCCCTACCTACGAGCAGTACTTC
.	TRBJ1-1	.	TRBV10-2	CASSESEGRGTEAFF	TGCGCCAGCAGTGAGTCGGAGGGAAGGGGCACTGAAGCTTTCTTT
.	TRBJ1-3	.	TRBV19	CASSTRQTSGNTIYF	TGTGCCAGTAGTACCCGACAGACCTCTGGAAACACCATATATTTT
.	TRBJ1-1	.	TRBV11-2	CASSSQGYGTEAFF	TGTGCCAGCAGCTCACAGGGATATGGCACTGAAGCTTTCTTT
.	TRBJ1-1	.	TRBV7-6	CASSLRDTDTEAFF	TGTGCCAGCAGCCTCCGGGACACCGACACTGAAGCTTTCTTT
TRBD1	TRBJ2-7	.	TRBV13	CASHKRDRLFEQYF	TGTGCCAGCCACAAAAGGGACAGGTTATTTGAGCAGTACTTC
TRBD1	TRBJ1-2	.	TRBV2	CASLGTAYGYTF	TGTGCCAGCCTCGGGACAGCTTATGGCTACACCTTC
.	TRBJ2-7	.	TRBV5-4	CASSYPGMNEQYF	TGTGCCAGCAGCTACCCCGGGATGAACGAGCAGTACTTC
TRBD1	TRBJ1-2	.	TRBV4-1	CASSQTIQGAGYGYTF	TGCGCCAGCAGCCAAACCATACAGGGGGCTGGCTATGGCTACACCTTC
TRBD1	TRBJ2-1	.	TRBV5-4	CASSLALQGAGEQFF	TGTGCCAGCAGCTTAGCGCTTCAGGGGGCTGGTGAGCAGTTCTTC
.	TRBJ1-5	.	TRBV5-5	CASSLPGNEQPQHF	TGTGCCAGCAGCTTGCCAGGGAACGAACAGCCCCAGCATTTT
.	TRBJ1-5	.	TRBV30	CAWDSTINQPQHF	TGTGCCTGGGACAGCACAATAAATCAGCCCCAGCATTTT
TRBD1	TRBJ1-5	.	TRBV5-6	CASSLDRGNQPQHF	TGTGCCAGCAGCCTAGACAGGGGGAATCAGCCCCAGCATTTT
.	TRBJ2-7	once	TRBV27	CASSLSPGGYEQYF	TGTGCCAGCAGTTTATCTCCAGGGGGGTACGAGCAGTACTTC
.	TRBJ1-1	.	TRBV13	CASSLEGRVGTEAFF	TGTGCCAGCAGCTTAGAAGGCAGGGTGGGCACTGAAGCTTTCTTT
.	TRBJ1-2	.	TRBV7-2	CASSPVGTGVNYGYTF	TGTGCCAGCAGCCCCGTGGGCACAGGCGTTAACTATGGCTACACCTTC
TRBD2	TRBJ2-1	.	TRBV4-3	CASSQGTSGGASEQFF	TGCGCCAGCAGCCAGGGGACTAGCGGGGGGGCCAGTGAGCAGTTCTTC
.	TRBJ2-1	.	TRBV10-2	CASSDLRGSSYNEQFF	TGCGCCAGCAGTGACCTACGGGGGAGCTCCTACAATGAGCAGTTCTTC
.	TRBJ2-7	.	TRBV6-6	CASSYSTGLTYEQYF	TGTGCCAGCAGTTACTCGACCGGACTGACCTACGAGCAGTACTTC